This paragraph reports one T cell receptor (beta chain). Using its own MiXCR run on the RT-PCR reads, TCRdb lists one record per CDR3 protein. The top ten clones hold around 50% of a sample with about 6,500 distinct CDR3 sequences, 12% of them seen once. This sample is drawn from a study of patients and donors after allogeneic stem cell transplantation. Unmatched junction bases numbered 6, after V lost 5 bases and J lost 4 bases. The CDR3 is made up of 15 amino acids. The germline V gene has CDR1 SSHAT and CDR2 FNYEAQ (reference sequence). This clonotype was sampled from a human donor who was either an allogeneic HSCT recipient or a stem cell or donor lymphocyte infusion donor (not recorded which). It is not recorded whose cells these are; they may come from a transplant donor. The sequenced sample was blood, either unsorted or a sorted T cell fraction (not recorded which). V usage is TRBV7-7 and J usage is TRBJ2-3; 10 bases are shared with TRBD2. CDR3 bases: TGTGCCAGCAGCCCTCCTAGCGGGAGCGCAGATACGCAGTATTTT. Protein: CASSPPSGSADTQYF.